This TCR beta chain emerged from a study of graft-versus-host responses after intestinal transplantation. Findings and limits, study-wide: The study found high graft-versus-host to host-versus-graft clonal ratios in allografts of patients with graft-donor T cell macrochimerism.

The repertoire was sequenced with immunoSEQ multiplex PCR; TCRdb's copy has only in-frame clones and lacks some. The top ten clones hold roughly 0.17% of a sample with 130,000 or so clones, 85% to 95% of them seen once. V was cut by 4 bases and J by 8 bases, with 11 bases left in between. The germline V gene encodes CDR1 MNHNS and CDR2 SASEGT. CDR3 length: 13 amino acids. On this clone itself: Its antigen remains unknown.

The chain employs TRBV6-1 and TRBJ1-4; D gene unclear. This TCR was sampled from a human donor who received an intestinal transplant. The sample in question was unstimulated CD4+ T cells sorted from spleen or lymph node cells, obtained before intestinal transplant. CDR3 nucleotide sequence: TGTGCCAGCAGTGGGACTTCGAAGGAAAAACTGTTTTTT. Protein: CASSGTSKEKLFF.